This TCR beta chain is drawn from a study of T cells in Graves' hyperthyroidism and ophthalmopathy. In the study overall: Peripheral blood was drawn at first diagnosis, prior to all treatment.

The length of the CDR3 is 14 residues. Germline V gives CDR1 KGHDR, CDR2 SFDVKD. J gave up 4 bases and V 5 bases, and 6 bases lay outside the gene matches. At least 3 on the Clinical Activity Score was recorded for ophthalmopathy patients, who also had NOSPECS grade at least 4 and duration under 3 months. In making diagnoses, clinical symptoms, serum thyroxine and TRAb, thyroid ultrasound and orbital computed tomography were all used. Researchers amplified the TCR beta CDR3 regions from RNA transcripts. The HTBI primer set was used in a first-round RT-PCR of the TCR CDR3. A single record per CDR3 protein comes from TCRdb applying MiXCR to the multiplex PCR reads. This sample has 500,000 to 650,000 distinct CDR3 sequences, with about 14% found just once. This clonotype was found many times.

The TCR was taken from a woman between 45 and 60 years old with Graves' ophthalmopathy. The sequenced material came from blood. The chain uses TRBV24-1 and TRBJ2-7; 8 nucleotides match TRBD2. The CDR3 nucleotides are TGTGCCACCAGTGGTAACAGCGGGAGTTACGAGCAGTACTTC. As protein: CATSGNSGSYEQYF.